A single sample gave rise to the 5 T cell receptor beta chains below, sequenced in a study of monozygotic twins with inflammatory bowel disease (dated by TCRdb to the late 2010s). Library preparation was by 5' RACE. Reads for this sample came from an Illumina HiSeq 2500. One entry per CDR3 protein sequence results from the TCRdb reprocessing of the reads, with DNA left out. The sample table includes over 150,000 distinct CDR3 sequences. Around 2.4% of the sample rests with the top ten. The specimen was blood. These receptors were collected from a human donor with ulcerative colitis or Crohn's disease, or a healthy co-twin of an affected twin (not recorded which).

The chain uses TRBV18 and TRBJ1-5. The CDR3 spans 13 residues. Germline values: CDR1 KGHSH, CDR2 LQKENI. CDR3 sequence: CASSPQGDQPQHF.

This sequence joins TRBV12-3 or TRBV12-4 and TRBJ2-7; absent DNA, TCRdb's TRBD2 call cannot be checked. The CDR3 loop spans 14 amino acids. CDR3: CASSLGTPTYEQYF.

This sequence joins TRBV5-1 and TRBJ2-6; TCRdb outputs TRBD1, but without DNA this stays unchecked. The germline V gene has CDR1 SGHRS and CDR2 YFSETQ. CDR3 length equals 15 residues. The CDR3 sequence is CASRGGVAGANVLTF.

V gene TRBV7-9 combines with J gene TRBJ2-2; with no DNA, the TCRdb D assignment of TRBD1 cannot be verified. Germline V gene lookup returns CDR1 SEHNR and CDR2 FQNEAQ (reference sequence). There are 15 residues in the CDR3. The chain's CDR3 is CASSQSQGNTGELCF.

The gene calls are TRBV5-1 and TRBJ2-7; as DNA is missing, the TRBD1 call by TCRdb cannot be tested. Per the germline V gene, CDR1 is SGHRS and CDR2 is YFSETQ. The CDR3 consists of 14 residues. The CDR3 region is CASSPGTTPYEQYF.